The TCR beta chain under discussion was sequenced for a study of T cell responses to AZD1222 COVID-19 vaccine. As regards this clone: What it recognizes is unknown.

Study-wide results and caveats: White British donors predominated, females outnumbered males, and clonal diversity was possibly underestimated. Reportedly, nearly half of unique spike TCRs recognized epitopes outside B.1.351/B.1.1.7 mutations. Spike as a whole was targeted by vaccine-associated CD4 TCRs, dominant at 160-218 and 743-854. After the peak T cell response, and only then, were repertoires sampled.

Germline lookup yields CDR1 LGHDT and CDR2 YNNKEL (reference sequence). This CDR3 comprises 14 residues. V was pared by 7 bases and J by 5 bases, with 15 bases between. Sequenced by immunoSEQ multiplex PCR; TCRdb stores in-frame clones only, minus some. The sample lists 98,000 or so clones, 85% to 95% seen once, with more than 4% in the top ten. The chain has TRBV3-1 (or the pseudogene TRBV3-2) and TRBJ1-5; D is ambiguous. The TCR sequence derives from an adult in good health. Material: peripheral blood, obtained on day 0 of AZD1222 vaccination. Here the CDR3 DNA reads TGTGCCAGCACGTCAGAGGTGGATCATCAGCCCCAGCATTTT. As protein: CASTSEVDHQPQHF.